This T cell receptor (beta chain) originates from a study of CD8+ T cells in alopecia areata. Germline values: CDR1 SGHVS, CDR2 FQNEAQ. This CDR3 is 14 amino acids long. Trimming cost V 1 base and J 9 bases, with 10 bases left between them. On this clone: As yet, its antigen is unknown.

The sequencing template was cDNA reverse transcribed from extracted RNA. TCRdb's table, derived via immunoSEQ multiplex PCR, lists solely in-frame clones and lacks some. The sample has approximately 200,000 clones; 58% are singletons. Study-wide results and limits: TCRs were shared less clearly across patients than in mice, possibly for HLA-related reasons.

Stated treatment: oral pan-JAK inhibitor, 5-10 mg twice daily. The rearrangement joins TRBV7-8 to TRBJ1-6; a possible D gene is TRBD1 (6 bases). The receptor was isolated from a human donor with alopecia areata. Sequenced material: CD4+ T cells sorted from blood, taken at week 24, from a patient treated with tofacitinib. The CDR3 reads CASSLEAGASPLHF. Written as DNA, the CDR3 is TGTGCCAGCAGCTTAGAGGCAGGGGCTTCACCCCTCCACTTT.